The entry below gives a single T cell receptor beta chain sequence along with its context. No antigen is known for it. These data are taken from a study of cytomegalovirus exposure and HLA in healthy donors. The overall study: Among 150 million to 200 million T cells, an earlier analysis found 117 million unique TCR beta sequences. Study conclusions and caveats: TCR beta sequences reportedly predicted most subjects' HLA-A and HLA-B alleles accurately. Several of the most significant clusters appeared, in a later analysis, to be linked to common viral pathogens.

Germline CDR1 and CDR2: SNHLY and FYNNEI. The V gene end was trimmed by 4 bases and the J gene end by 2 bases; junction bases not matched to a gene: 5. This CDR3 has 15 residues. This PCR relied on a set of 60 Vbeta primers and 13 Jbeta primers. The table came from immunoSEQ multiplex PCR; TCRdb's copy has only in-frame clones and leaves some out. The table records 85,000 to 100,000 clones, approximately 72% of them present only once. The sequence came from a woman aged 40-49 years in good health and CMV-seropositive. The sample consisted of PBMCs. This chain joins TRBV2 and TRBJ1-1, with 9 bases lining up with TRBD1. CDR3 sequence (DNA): TGTGCCAGCAGTGCCGGGACAGGGAGAAACACTGAAGCTTTCTTT. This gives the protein CASSAGTGRNTEAFF. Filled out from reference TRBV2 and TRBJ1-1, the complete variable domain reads EPEVTQTPSHQVTQMGQEVILRCVPISNHLYFYWYRQILGQKVEFLVSFYNNEISEKSEIFDDQFSVERPDGSNFTLKIRSTKLEDSAMYFCASSAGTGRNTEAFFGQGTRLTVV.